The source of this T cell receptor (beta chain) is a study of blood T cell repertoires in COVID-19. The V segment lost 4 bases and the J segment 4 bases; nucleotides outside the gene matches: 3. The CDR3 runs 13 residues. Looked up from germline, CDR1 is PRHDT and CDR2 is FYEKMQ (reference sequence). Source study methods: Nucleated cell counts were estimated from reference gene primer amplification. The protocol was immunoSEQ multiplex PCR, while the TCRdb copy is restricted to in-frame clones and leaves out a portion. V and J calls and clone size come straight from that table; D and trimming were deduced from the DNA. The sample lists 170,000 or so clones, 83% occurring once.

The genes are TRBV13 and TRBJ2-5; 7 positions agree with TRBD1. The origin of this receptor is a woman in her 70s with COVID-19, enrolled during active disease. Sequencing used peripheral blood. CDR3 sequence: CASSSAGGETQYF. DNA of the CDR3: TGTGCCAGCAGCTCCGCAGGGGGAGAGACCCAGTACTTC.